What follows describes a single T cell receptor (beta chain). This receptor's antigen is unknown. No quality values exist for individual bases; no much larger clone is one base distant. This entry comes from a study of blood T cell repertoires in COVID-19 (dated by TCRdb to the early 2020s). With regard to the full study: Samples covering the acute and convalescent phases of COVID-19 were provided by collaborators in the United States, Italy and Spain. Sample metadata almost always included a de-identified subject ID, COVID-19 status, age in years and sex. The samples were drawn from two sources: the first 160 participants of the ongoing ImmuneRACE study, and 1,254 subjects contributed by 6 global collaborators. HLA class I and class II types, where available, came from metadata supplied by the sample provider rather than from assay-based typing. The material from the prospective study consisted of cDNA or gDNA derived from T cells, B-cell-depleted T cells, or PBMCs. The repertoires were released in a freely available public database intended as a resource for research on the immune response to SARS-CoV-2. Deeply sampled blood TCRbeta repertoires from subjects exposed to, actively infected with, or recovered from COVID-19 were included in the dataset.

Results the study describes overall, beyond this receptor: How much clinical and demographic metadata was included differed by source and by participant, and the metadata was provided uncurated.

The germline V end is reduced by 3 bases and the J end by 1 base; junction bases left unmatched: 7. From its cysteine to its phenylalanine, the CDR3 spans 16 amino acids. The entry retains the CDR3 DNA only, 48 bases that are in frame from base 1. The germline V gene (reference sequence) yields DFQATT for CDR1 and SNEGSKA for CDR2. TCRbeta CDR3 regions were amplified from genomic DNA using the immunoSEQ Assay, a bias-controlled multiplex PCR. In the paper's pipeline: Within the assay, amplification of reference gene primers was used to estimate how many nucleated cells each sample contained. Sequence reads were collapsed and filtered to measure the absolute abundance of every unique TCRbeta CDR3 rearrangement. For each sample, productive Simpson clonality was calculated by taking the square root of Simpson's diversity index across productive rearrangements. Imported from immuneACCESS, the table was reduced by TCRdb to in-frame sequences with V and J called. These copies leave out some clones; in studies compared against another copy, an unresolved V gene accounts for under half, and the cause of the remainder is not known. The V and J calls and clone size come from that table; D and trimming were worked out from the DNA. For this sample there are about 220,000 clones; roughly nine tenths appear just once. About 2% of the sample is in the top ten clones.

Whole blood was collected in K2EDTA tubes by collaborating institutions according to the institutions' own protocols. Collaborator samples were shipped for TCRbeta analysis as frozen whole blood, isolated PBMCs, or DNA extracted from either sample type. The clonotype was recovered from a man between 35 and 55 years old with active or convalescent COVID-19. The sequencing input was peripheral blood. The rearranged segments are TRBV20-1 and TRBJ2-5; 11 nucleotides in the junction match TRBD2. The nucleotides are TGCAGTGCTAGTTCGCCCGGGACTAGCGGCCAAGAGACCCAGTACTTC. Its coded protein is CSASSPGTSGQETQYF.